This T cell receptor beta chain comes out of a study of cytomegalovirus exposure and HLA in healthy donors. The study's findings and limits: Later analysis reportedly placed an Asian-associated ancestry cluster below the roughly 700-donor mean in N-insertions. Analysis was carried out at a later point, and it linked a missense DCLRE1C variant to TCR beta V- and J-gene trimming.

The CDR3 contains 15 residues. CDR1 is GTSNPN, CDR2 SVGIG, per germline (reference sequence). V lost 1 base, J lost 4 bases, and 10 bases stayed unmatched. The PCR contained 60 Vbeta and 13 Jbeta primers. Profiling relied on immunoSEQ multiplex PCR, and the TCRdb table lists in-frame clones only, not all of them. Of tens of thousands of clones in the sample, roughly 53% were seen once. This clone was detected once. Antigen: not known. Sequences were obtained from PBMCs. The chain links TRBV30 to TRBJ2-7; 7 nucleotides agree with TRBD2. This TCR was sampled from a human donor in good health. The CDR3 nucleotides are TGTGCCTGGAGTGACAGACACGGGGGGATGTACGAGCAGTACTTC. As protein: CAWSDRHGGMYEQYF. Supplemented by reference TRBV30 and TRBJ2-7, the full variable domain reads SQTIHQWPATLVQPVGSPLSLECTVEGTSNPNLYWYRQAAGRGLQLLFYSVGIGQISSEVPQNLSASRPQDRQFILSSKKLLLSDSGFYLCAWSDRHGGMYEQYFGPGTRLTVT.